This TCR beta chain was documented in a study of graft-versus-host responses after intestinal transplantation. As for the study in general: Recipients across the board were started on anti-thymocyte globulin induction, then kept on tacrolimus and steroids for about 3 years. Study-wide points: Early post-transplant declines in HvG were associated with peak levels of circulating GvH clones.

The assay was immunoSEQ multiplex PCR, and TCRdb's table has in-frame clones only and misses some. This sample has approximately 130,000 clones; about 92% occur once, and the top ten carry over 0.15%. With respect to this clone: What it recognizes is unknown.

Sequenced material: unstimulated CD4+ T cells sorted from spleen or lymph node cells, taken before intestinal transplant. The source is a human donor who received an intestinal transplant.

The CDR3 nucleotides read TGTGCCATCTCCACGAGCTCTGGAAACACCATATATTTT. Translation gives CAISTSSGNTIYF. This rearrangement joins TRBV10-3 to TRBJ1-3; no clear D gene. The CDR3 spans 13 residues. Germline CDR1 ENHRY, CDR2 SYGVKD. V was shortened by 8 bases and J by 0 bases, with 8 bases between the two germline ends.